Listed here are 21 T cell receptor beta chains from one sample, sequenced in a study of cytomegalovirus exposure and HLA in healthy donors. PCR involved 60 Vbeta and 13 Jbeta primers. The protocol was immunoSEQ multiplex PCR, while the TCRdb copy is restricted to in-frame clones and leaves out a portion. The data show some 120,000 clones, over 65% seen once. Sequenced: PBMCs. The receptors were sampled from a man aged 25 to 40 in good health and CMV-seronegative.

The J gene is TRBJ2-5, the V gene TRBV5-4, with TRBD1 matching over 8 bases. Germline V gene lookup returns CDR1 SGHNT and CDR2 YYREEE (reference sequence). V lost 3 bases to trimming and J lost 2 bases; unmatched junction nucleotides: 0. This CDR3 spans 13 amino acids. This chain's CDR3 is CASSWDRQETQYF. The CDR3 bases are TGTGCCAGCAGCTGGGACAGGCAAGAGACCCAGTACTTC.

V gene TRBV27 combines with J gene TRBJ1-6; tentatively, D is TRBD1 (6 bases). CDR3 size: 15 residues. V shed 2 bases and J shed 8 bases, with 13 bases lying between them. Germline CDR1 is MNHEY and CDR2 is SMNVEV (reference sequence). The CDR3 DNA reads TGTGCCAGCAGTTTAATTCGGGACAAGGATTCACCCCTCCACTTT. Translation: CASSLIRDKDSPLHF.

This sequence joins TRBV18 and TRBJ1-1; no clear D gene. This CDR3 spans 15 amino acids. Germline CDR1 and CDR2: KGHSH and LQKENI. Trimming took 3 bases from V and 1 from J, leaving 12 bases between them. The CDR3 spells CASSPVHSQNTEAFF. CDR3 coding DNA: TGTGCCAGCTCACCGGTACACAGCCAGAACACTGAAGCTTTCTTT.

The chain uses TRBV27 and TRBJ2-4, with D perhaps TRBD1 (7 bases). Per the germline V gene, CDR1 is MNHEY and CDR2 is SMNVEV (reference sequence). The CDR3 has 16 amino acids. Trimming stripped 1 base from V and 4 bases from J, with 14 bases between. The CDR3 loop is CASSLFGRGAKNIQYF. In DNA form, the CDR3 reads TGTGCCAGCAGTTTATTCGGCAGGGGGGCGAAAAACATTCAGTACTTC.

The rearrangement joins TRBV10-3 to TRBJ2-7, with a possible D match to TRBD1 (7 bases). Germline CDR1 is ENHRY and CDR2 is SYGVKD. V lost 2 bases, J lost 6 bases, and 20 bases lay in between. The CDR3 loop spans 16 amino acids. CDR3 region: CAISEAGTGVTGEQYF. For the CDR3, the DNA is TGTGCCATCAGTGAGGCGGGAACAGGGGTCACAGGCGAGCAGTACTTC.

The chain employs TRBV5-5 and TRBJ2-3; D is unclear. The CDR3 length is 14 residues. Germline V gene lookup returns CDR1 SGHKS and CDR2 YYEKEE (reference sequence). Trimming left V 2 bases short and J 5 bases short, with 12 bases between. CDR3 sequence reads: CASSLLHLRDTQYF. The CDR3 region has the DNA TGTGCCAGCAGCTTACTACATCTTAGAGATACGCAGTATTTT.

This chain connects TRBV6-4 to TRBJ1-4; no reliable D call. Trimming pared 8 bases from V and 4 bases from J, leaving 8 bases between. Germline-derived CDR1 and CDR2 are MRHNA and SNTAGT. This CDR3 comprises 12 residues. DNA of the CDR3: TGTGCCAGCCGGGGTCTTAATGAAAAACTGTTTTTT. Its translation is CASRGLNEKLFF.

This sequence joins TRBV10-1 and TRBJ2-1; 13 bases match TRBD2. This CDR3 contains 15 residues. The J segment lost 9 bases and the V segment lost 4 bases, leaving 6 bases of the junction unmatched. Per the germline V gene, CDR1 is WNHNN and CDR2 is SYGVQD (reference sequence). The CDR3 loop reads CASSALAGGSGEQFF. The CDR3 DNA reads TGCGCCAGCAGTGCACTAGCGGGAGGGTCCGGTGAGCAGTTCTTC.

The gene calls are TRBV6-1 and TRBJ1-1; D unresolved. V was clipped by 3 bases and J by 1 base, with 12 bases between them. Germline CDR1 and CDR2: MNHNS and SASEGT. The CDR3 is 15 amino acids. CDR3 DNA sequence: TGTGCCAGCAGTGATATCTTCCGGGGGAACACTGAAGCTTTCTTT. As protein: CASSDIFRGNTEAFF.

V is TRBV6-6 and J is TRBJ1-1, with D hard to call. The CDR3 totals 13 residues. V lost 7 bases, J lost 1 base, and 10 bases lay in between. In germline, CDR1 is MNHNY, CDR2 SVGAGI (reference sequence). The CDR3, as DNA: TGTGCCAGCACTTCCTTGGCGAACACTGAAGCTTTCTTT. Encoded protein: CASTSLANTEAFF.

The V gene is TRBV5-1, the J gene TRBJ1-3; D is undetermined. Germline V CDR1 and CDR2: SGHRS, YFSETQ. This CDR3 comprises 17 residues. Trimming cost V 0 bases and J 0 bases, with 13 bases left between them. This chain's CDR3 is CASSLEAGLYSGNTIYF. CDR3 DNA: TGCGCCAGCAGCTTGGAGGCAGGACTCTACTCTGGAAACACCATATATTTT. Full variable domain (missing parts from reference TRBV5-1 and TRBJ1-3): KAGVTQTPRYLIKTRGQQVTLSCSPISGHRSVSWYQQTPGQGLQFLFEYFSETQRNKGNFPGRFSGRQFSNSRSEMNVSTLELGDSALYLCASSLEAGLYSGNTIYFGEGSWLTVV.

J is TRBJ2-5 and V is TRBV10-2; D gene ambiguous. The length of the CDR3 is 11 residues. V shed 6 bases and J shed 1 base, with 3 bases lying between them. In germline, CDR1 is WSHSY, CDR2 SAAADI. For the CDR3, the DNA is TGCGCCAGCAGCCTCCAAGAGACCCAGTACTTC. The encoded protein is CASSLQETQYF.

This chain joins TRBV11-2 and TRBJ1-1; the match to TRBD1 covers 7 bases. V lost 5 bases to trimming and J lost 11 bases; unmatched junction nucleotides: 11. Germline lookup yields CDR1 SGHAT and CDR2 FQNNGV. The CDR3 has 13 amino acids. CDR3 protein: CASSLGTQGGAFF. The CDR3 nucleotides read TGTGCCAGCAGCCTCGGAACGCAGGGGGGTGCTTTCTTT.

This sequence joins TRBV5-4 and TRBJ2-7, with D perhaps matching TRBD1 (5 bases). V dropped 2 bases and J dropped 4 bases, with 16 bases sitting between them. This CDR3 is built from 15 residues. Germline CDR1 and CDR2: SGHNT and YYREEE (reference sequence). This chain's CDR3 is CASSLSEDSAYEQYF. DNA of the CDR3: TGTGCCAGCAGCTTATCCGAAGACAGCGCTTACGAGCAGTACTTC.

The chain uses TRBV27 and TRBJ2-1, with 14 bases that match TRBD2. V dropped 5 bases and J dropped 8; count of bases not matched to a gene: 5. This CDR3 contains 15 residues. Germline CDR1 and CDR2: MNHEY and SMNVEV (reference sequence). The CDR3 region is CASSLSTSGRDEQFF. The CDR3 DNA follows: TGTGCCAGCAGTCTGTCGACTAGCGGGAGGGATGAGCAGTTCTTC.

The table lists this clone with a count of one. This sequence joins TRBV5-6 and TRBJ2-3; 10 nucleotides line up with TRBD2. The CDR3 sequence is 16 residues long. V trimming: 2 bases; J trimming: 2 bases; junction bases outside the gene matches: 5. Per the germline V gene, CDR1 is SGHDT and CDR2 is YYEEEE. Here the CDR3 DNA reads TGTGCCAGCAGCTTAGTTAGCGGGGGGTACACAGATACGCAGTATTTT. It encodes CASSLVSGGYTDTQYF.

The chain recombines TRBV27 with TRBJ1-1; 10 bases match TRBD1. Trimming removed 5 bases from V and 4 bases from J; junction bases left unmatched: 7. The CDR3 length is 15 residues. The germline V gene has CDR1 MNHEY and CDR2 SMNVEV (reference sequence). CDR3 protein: CASSPFGQGGTEAFF. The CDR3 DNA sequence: TGTGCCAGCAGTCCCTTCGGACAGGGGGGCACTGAAGCTTTCTTT.

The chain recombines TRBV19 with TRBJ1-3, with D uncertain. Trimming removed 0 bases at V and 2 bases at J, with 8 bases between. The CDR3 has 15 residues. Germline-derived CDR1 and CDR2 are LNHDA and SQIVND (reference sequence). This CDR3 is CASSIEGRPGNTIYF. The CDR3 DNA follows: TGTGCCAGTAGTATAGAGGGCAGACCTGGAAACACCATATATTTT.

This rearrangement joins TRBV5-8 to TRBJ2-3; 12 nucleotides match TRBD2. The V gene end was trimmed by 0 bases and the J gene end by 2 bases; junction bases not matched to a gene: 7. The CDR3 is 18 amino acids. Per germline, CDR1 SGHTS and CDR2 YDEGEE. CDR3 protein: CASSLVGTSGLFTDTQYF. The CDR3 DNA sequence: TGTGCCAGCAGCTTGGTGGGGACTAGCGGGTTATTCACAGATACGCAGTATTTT.

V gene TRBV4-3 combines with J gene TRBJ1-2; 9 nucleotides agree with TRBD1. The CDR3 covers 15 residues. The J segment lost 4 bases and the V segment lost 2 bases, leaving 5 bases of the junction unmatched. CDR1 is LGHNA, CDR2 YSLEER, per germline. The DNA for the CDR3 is TGCGCCAGCAGCCAACAGGGACAGGGTGTCTATGGCTACACCTTC. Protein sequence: CASSQQGQGVYGYTF.

CDR3 coding DNA: TGTGCCAGCAGCCTGCAGGGGGCCGGCACTGAAGCTTTCTTT. Protein: CASSLQGAGTEAFF. J is TRBJ1-1 and V is TRBV4-2; 8 positions match TRBD1. V lost 4 bases, J lost 4 bases, and 5 bases stayed unmatched. The CDR3 runs to 14 residues. Germline-derived CDR1 and CDR2 are LGHNA and YNFKEQ.